The TCR beta chain described here comes from a study of blood T cell repertoires in COVID-19. Turning to the study itself: The study drew acute and convalescent COVID-19 samples from the United States, Italy and Spain.

Germline V gene lookup returns CDR1 LGHNT and CDR2 FRNRAP. The trim removed 1 base at V and 5 bases at J, leaving 6 bases unmatched. This CDR3 region has 16 residues. The table lists this clone with a count of one. The assay was immunoSEQ multiplex PCR, and TCRdb's table has in-frame clones only and misses some. The sample lists more than 120,000 clones, around 83% occurring once. The sequence came from a human donor with acute or convalescent COVID-19. The donor label of this sample is uncertain. The sequenced sample consisted of peripheral blood. The chain uses TRBV12-5 and TRBJ1-4, with 8 positions matching TRBD1. The CDR3 reads CASGLARTGWNEKLFF. The CDR3 DNA sequence: TGTGCTAGTGGTTTGGCCCGGACAGGGTGGAATGAAAAACTGTTTTTT.